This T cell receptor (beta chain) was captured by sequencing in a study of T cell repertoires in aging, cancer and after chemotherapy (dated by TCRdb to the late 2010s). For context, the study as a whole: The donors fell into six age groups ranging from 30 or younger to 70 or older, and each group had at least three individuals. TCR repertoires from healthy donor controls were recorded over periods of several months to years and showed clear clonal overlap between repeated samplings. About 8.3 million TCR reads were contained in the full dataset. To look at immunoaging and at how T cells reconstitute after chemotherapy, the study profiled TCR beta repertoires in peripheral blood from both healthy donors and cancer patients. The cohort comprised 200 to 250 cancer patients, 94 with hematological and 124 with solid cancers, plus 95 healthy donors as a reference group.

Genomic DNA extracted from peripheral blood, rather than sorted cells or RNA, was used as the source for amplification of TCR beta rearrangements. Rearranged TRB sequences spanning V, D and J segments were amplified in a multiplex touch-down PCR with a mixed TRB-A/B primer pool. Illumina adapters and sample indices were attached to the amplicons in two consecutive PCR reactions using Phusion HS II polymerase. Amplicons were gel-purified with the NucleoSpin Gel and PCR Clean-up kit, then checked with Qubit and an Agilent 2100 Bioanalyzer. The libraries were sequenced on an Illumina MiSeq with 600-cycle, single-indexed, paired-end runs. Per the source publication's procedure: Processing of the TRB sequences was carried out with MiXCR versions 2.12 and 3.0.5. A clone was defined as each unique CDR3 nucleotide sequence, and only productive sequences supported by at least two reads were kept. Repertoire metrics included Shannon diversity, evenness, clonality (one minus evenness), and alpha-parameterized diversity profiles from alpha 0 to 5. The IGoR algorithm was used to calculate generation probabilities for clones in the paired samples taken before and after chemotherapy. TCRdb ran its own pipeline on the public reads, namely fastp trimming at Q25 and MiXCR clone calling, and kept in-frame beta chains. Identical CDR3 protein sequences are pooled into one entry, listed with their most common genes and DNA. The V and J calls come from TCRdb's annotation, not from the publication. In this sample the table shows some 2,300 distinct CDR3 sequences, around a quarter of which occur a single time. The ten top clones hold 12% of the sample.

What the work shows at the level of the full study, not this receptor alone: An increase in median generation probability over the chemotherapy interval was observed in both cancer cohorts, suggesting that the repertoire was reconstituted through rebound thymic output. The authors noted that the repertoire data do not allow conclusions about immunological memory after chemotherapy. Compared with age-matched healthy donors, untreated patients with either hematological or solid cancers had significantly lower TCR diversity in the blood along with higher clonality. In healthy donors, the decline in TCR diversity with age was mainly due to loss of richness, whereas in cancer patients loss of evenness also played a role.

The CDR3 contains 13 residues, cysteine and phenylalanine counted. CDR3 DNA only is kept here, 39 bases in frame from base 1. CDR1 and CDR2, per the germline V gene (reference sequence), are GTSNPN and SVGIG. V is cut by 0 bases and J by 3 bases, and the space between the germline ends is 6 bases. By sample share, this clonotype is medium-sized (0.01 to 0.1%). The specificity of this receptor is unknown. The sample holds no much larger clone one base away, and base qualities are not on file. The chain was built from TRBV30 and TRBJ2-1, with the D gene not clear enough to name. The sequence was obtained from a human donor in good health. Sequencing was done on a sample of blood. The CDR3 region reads CAWSVGNYNEQFF. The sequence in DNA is TGTGCCTGGAGTGTAGGCAACTACAATGAGCAGTTCTTC.